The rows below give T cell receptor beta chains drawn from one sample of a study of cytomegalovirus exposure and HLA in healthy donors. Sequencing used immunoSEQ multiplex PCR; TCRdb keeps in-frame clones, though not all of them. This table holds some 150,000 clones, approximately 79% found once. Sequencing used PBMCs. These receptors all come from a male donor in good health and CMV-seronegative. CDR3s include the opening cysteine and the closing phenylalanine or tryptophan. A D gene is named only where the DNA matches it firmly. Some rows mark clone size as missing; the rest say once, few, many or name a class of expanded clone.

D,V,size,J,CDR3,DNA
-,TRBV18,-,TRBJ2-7,CASSPRDFSYEQYF,TGTGCCAGCTCACCTCGGGACTTTTCCTACGAGCAGTACTTC
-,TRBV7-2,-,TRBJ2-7,CASRPTGVDEQYF,TGTGCCAGCCGCCCTACGGGTGTGGACGAGCAGTACTTC
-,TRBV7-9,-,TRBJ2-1,CASSSALGRPGYNEQFF,TGTGCCAGCAGCTCAGCCCTCGGCAGGCCAGGATACAATGAGCAGTTCTTC
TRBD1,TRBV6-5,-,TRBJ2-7,CASSYSGTGSSYEQYF,TGTGCCAGCAGTTACTCGGGGACAGGCAGCTCCTACGAGCAGTACTTC
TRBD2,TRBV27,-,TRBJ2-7,CASKSVQAGTYEQYF,TGTGCCAGCAAGAGCGTTCAAGCGGGGACCTACGAGCAGTACTTC
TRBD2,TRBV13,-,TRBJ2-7,CASSLVLAGGLIPYEQYF,TGTGCCAGCAGCTTAGTACTAGCGGGGGGCTTAATCCCCTACGAGCAGTACTTC
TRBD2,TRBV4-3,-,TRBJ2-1,CASSQGFTGGEQFF,TGCGCCAGCAGCCAAGGCTTTACGGGGGGTGAGCAGTTCTTC
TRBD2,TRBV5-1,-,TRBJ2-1,CASSPGGLAGVNEQFF,TGCGCCAGCAGTCCGGGAGGGCTAGCGGGAGTAAATGAGCAGTTCTTC
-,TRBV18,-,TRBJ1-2,CASSPPSQGFGYGYTF,TGTGCCAGCTCACCACCGTCTCAGGGTTTTGGTTATGGCTACACCTTC
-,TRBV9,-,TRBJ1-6,CASSSPPDSPNSPLHF,TGTGCCAGCAGCTCCCCCCCGGACAGCCCTAATTCACCCCTCCACTTT
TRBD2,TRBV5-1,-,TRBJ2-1,CASSTLTSGSFGYEQFF,TGCGCCAGCAGCACCCTGACTAGCGGGAGCTTCGGATATGAGCAGTTCTTC
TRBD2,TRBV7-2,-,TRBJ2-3,CASSLTGGFGTDTQYF,TGTGCCAGCAGCTTAACGGGAGGGTTTGGCACAGATACGCAGTATTTT
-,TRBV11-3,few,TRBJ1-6,CASSLHPTGTSSPLHF,TGTGCCAGCAGCTTGCACCCCACAGGGACGAGTTCACCCCTCCACTTT
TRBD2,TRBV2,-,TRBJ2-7,CASRPGLAGTAGYF,TGTGCCAGCAGGCCGGGACTAGCGGGCACGGCGGGGTACTTC
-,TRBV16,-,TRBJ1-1,CASSHSSEVNTEAFF,TGTGCCAGCAGCCATTCCTCAGAGGTGAACACTGAAGCTTTCTTT
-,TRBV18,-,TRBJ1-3,CASSQEQGNTIYF,TGTGCCAGCTCACAGGAACAGGGCAACACCATATATTTT
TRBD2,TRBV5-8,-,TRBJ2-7,CASSPPGSGLAGGSPYEQYF,TGTGCCAGCAGCCCCCCAGGCTCGGGACTAGCGGGAGGGAGCCCCTACGAGCAGTACTTC
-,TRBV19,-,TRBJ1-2,CASSKDSYGYTF,TGTGCCAGTAGTAAAGACAGCTATGGCTACACCTTC
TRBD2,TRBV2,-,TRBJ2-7,CASGTSGSYSYEQYF,TGTGCCAGCGGGACTAGCGGGAGTTACTCCTACGAGCAGTACTTC
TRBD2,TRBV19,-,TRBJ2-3,CASSLQAGLGTDTQYF,TGTGCCAGTAGTCTACAAGCGGGACTCGGCACAGATACGCAGTATTTT
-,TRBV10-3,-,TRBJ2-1,CAIRDKYNEQFF,TGTGCCATCAGGGACAAGTACAATGAGCAGTTCTTC
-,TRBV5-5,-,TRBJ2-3,CASSPSYATDTQYF,TGTGCCAGCAGCCCTAGTTATGCCACAGATACGCAGTATTTT
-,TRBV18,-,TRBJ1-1,CASSPTANTEAFF,TGTGCCAGCTCACCGACAGCGAACACTGAAGCTTTCTTT
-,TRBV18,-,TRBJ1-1,CASSPRQGNMNTEAFF,TGTGCCAGCTCACCCCGGCAGGGGAACATGAACACTGAAGCTTTCTTT
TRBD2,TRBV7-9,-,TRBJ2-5,CASSLGVAGGPETQYF,TGTGCCAGCAGCTTAGGGGTAGCGGGGGGGCCAGAGACCCAGTACTTC
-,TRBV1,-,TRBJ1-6,CTSSRDSYNSPLHF,TGCACCAGCAGCCGGGACAGCTATAATTCACCCCTCCACTTT
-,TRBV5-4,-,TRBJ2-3,CASSDTGSDTQYF,TGTGCCAGCAGCGACACAGGGTCGGATACGCAGTATTTT
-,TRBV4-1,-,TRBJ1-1,CASSQGRNTEAFF,TGCGCCAGCAGCCAAGGGAGGAACACTGAAGCTTTCTTT
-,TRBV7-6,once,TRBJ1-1,CASSLNNLNTEAFF,TGTGCCAGCAGCTTAAATAATTTGAACACTGAAGCTTTCTTT
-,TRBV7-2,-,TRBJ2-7,CASKRRMGQDEQYF,TGTGCCAGCAAGAGGAGGATGGGCCAGGACGAGCAGTACTTC
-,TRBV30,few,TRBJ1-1,CAWAGSLNTEAFF,TGTGCCTGGGCGGGGTCGTTGAACACTGAAGCTTTCTTT
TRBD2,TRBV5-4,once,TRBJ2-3,CASSKRGDTDTQYF,TGTGCCAGCAGCAAGCGGGGGGATACAGATACGCAGTATTTT
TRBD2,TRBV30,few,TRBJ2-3,CAWSGGAPDTQYF,TGTGCCTGGAGCGGGGGGGCCCCAGATACGCAGTATTTT
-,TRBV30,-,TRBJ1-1,CAWSVQGNTEAFF,TGTGCCTGGAGTGTACAGGGGAACACTGAAGCTTTCTTT
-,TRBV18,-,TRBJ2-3,CASSPPNREGTDTQYF,TGTGCCAGCTCACCGCCGAACAGGGAGGGGACAGATACGCAGTATTTT
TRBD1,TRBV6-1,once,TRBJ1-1,CASSGQGTGTEAFF,TGTGCCAGCAGTGGACAGGGAACGGGCACTGAAGCTTTCTTT
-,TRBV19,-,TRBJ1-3,CASSTEGSGNTIYF,TGTGCCAGTAGTACGGAGGGATCTGGAAACACCATATATTTT
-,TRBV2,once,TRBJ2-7,CASSEGLGQAYEQYF,TGTGCCAGCAGCGAAGGGTTGGGGCAAGCCTACGAGCAGTACTTC
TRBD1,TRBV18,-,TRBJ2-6,CASSPRTGDFSGANVLTF,TGTGCCAGCTCACCTAGGACAGGGGATTTCTCTGGGGCCAACGTCCTGACTTTC
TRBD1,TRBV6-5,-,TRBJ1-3,CASGGTGLNGNTIYF,TGTGCCAGCGGGGGGACAGGGCTTAACGGAAACACCATATATTTT
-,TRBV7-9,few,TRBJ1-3,CATGQTSSGNTIYF,TGTGCCACCGGACAGACGAGCTCTGGAAACACCATATATTTT
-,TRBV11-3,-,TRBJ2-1,CASSFGIAYNEQFF,TGTGCCAGCAGCTTTGGTATAGCCTACAATGAGCAGTTCTTC
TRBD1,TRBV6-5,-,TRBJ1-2,CASSYEPGGRGGYTF,TGTGCCAGCAGTTACGAGCCAGGGGGCAGGGGGGGCTACACCTTC
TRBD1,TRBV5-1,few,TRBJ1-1,CASSLTGDTEAFF,TGCGCCAGCAGCCTAACAGGGGACACTGAAGCTTTCTTT
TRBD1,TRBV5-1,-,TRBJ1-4,CASSLVGTGNEKLFF,TGCGCCAGCAGCTTGGTAGGGACAGGGAATGAAAAACTGTTTTTT
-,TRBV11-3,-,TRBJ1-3,CASSSRGLSGNTIYF,TGTGCCAGCAGCTCTAGAGGGCTCTCTGGAAACACCATATATTTT
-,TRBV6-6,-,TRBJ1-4,CASSYGREGEKLFF,TGTGCCAGCAGTTATGGCAGGGAGGGTGAAAAACTGTTTTTT
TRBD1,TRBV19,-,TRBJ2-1,CASSIGTGSNEQFF,TGTGCCAGTAGTATAGGGACAGGGAGTAATGAGCAGTTCTTC
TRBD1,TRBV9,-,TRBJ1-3,CASSVDQGQVLSGNTIYF,TGTGCCAGCAGCGTAGACCAAGGACAGGTGCTCTCTGGAAACACCATATATTTT
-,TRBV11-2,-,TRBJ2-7,CASSLGLAYEQYF,TGTGCCAGCAGCTTAGGACTAGCCTACGAGCAGTACTTC
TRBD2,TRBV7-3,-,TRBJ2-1,CASSLPGLAGWDEQFF,TGTGCCAGCAGCCTTCCGGGACTAGCGGGATGGGATGAGCAGTTCTTC
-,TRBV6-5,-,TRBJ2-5,CASSYSGGRETQYF,TGTGCCAGCAGTTACTCAGGAGGGCGGGAGACCCAGTACTTC
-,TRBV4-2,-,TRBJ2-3,CASSQDLGGSTDTQYF,TGTGCCAGCAGCCAAGATCTTGGAGGGAGCACAGATACGCAGTATTTT
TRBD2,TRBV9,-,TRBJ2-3,CASTSGDFTDTQYF,TGTGCCAGCACCAGCGGGGATTTCACAGATACGCAGTATTTT
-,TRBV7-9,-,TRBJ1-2,CASSLDGIYGYTF,TGTGCCAGCAGCCTGGACGGGATCTATGGCTACACCTTC
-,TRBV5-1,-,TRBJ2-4,CASSLGSVEHIQYF,TGCGCCAGCAGCTTGGGATCCGTAGAGCACATTCAGTACTTC
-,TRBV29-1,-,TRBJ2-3,CSFRGDPSTDTQYF,TGCAGCTTCAGGGGGGACCCTAGCACAGATACGCAGTATTTT
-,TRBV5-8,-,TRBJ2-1,CASSPGQPRVQFF,TGTGCCAGCAGCCCCGGACAGCCTCGCGTGCAGTTCTTC
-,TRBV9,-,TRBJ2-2,CASSVRDTDTGELFF,TGTGCCAGCAGCGTCCGGGACACCGACACCGGGGAGCTGTTTTTT
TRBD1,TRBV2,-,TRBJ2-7,CASSPGTGRAYEQYF,TGTGCCAGCAGTCCAGGGACAGGAAGGGCCTACGAGCAGTACTTC